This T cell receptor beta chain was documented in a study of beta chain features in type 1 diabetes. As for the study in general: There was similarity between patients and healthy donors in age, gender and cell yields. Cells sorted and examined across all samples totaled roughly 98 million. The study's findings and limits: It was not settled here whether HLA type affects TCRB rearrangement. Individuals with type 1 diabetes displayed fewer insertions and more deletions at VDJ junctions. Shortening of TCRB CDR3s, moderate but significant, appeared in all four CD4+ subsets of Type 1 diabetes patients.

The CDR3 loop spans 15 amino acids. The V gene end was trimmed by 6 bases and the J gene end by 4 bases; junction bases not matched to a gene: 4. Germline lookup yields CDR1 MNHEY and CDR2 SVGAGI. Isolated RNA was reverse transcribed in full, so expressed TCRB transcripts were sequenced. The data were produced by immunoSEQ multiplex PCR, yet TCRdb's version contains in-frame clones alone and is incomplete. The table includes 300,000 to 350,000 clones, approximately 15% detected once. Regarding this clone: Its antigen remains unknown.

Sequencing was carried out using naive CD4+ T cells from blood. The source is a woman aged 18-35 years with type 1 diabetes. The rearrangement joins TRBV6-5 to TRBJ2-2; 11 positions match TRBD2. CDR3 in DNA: TGTGCCAGCAGCGATAGCGGGAGGGGCACCGGGGAGCTGTTTTTT. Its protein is CASSDSGRGTGELFF.